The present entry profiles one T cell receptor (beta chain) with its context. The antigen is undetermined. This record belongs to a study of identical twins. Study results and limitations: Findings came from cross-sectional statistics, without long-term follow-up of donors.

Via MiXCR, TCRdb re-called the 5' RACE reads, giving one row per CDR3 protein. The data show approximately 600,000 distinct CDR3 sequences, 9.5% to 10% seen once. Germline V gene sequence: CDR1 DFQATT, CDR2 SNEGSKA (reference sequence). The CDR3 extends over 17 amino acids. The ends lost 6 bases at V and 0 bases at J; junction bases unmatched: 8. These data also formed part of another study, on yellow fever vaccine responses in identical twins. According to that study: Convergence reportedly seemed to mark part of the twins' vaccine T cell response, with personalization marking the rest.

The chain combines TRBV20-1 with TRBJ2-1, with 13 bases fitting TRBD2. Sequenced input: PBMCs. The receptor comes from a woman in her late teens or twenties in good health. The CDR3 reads CSAQGLAGVSSYNEQFF. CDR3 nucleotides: TGCAGTGCCCAAGGACTAGCGGGGGTTAGCTCCTACAATGAGCAGTTCTTC.